The entry below describes one T cell receptor (beta chain). The antigen remains undetermined. Looked up from germline, CDR1 is SNHLY and CDR2 is FYNNEI. The CDR3 contains 15 residues. The J segment lost 8 bases and the V segment lost 8 bases, leaving 14 bases of the junction unmatched. TCRdb's table, derived via immunoSEQ multiplex PCR, lists solely in-frame clones and lacks some. This sample carries under 13,000 clones, about three quarters of them seen once, and the ten largest clones take 15% to 20%. The sample originates from a study of OX40 agonist ivuxolimab in advanced cancers. Study context: Among those enrolled, mean age was around 60 years (range about 23 to 79) and 75% to 85% were male.

Study-level points and caveats: Among T cells, CD8+ cells averaged more expanded clones than CD4+ cells. CD4+ and CD8+ blood T cells expanded clonally by week 6 at 0.1 to 3.0 mg/kg.

The sequence derives from an adult with an advanced solid tumor such as melanoma, head and neck, liver or kidney cancer. The sequencing used CD4+ or CD8+ T cells sorted from blood, collected in a trial of the OX40 agonist ivuxolimab. The chain recombines TRBV2 with TRBJ1-2; 10 bases map to TRBD1. The CDR3 nucleotides are TGTGCCAGCCCAAAGAACGGGACAGGGGATCCCGGCTACACCTTC. The encoded protein is CASPKNGTGDPGYTF.